These 5 T cell receptor beta chains originate from one sample sequenced in a study of T cell clonality in common variable immunodeficiency. Generated by immunoSEQ multiplex PCR, the TCRdb table keeps only in-frame clones and is missing some. The specimen has about 81,000 clones, none found just once. Sequencing was performed on peripheral blood mononuclear cells. The origin of the receptors is a person aged 18 to 70 in good health.

This clone was observed many times. Coverage ceases 3 residues before the CDR3 finishes, and the germline J gene fills in the end. This sequence joins TRBV6-2 or TRBV6-3 and TRBJ1-1; 8 bases line up with TRBD1. This CDR3 has 15 amino acids. V shed 7 bases, J shed 1 base, and the junction held 8 bases outside the gene matches. Per germline, CDR1 MNHEY and CDR2 SVGEGT. CDR3 DNA, as far as it was read: TGTGCCAGCAAACCAGGGGGCGACTGGAACACTGAA. Translated, it gives CASKPGGDWNTE. The complete CDR3 reads CASKPGGDWNTEAFF.

This clone was detected many times. The read ends 3 residues early relative to the CDR3; the germline J gene fills the gap. The chain joins TRBV28 to TRBJ2-7, with TRBD1 matching 9 bases. V trimming: 3 bases; J trimming: 4 bases; junction bases outside the gene matches: 10. The germline CDR1 and CDR2 sequences are MDHEN and SYDVKM. The CDR3 covers 16 residues. The chain's CDR3 is CASSFSYRDRDYEQYF. CDR3 DNA (partial): TGTGCCAGCAGTTTTTCTTACCGGGACAGGGATTACGAG.

In its sample, this clone was seen many times. The read comes to an end 3 residues before the CDR3 does, leaving the germline J gene to fill in the end. V and J are TRBV18 and TRBJ2-1; TRBD2 matches 8 bases. There are 15 residues in the CDR3. From germline, CDR1 is KGHSH and CDR2 LQKENI. Unmatched junction bases numbered 4, after V lost 2 bases and J lost 4 bases. CDR3: CASSPGAGEYNEQFF. Partial CDR3 DNA: TGTGCCAGCTCACCAGGAGCGGGAGAGTACAATGAG.

A few counts support this clone. The read stops 3 residues short of the end of the CDR3; the missing end is completed from the germline J gene. J is TRBJ2-5 and V is TRBV7-3, with 7 positions matching TRBD1. After removal of 5 bases from V and 5 bases from J, the junction contained 14 bases not matched to a gene. Germline CDR1 SGHTA, CDR2 FQGTGA. The CDR3 spans 16 residues. The CDR3: CASSLYSTGTRETQYF. The sequenced CDR3 bases are TGTGCCAGCAGCCTATACTCGACAGGGACGAGGGAGACC. The entire variable domain, with the rest obtained from reference TRBV7-3 and TRBJ2-5, is as follows: GAGVSQTPSNKVTEKGKYVELRCDPISGHTALYWYRQSLGQGPEFLIYFQGTGAADDSGLPNDRFFAVRPEGSVSTLKIQRTERGDSAVYLCASSLYSTGTRETQYFGPGTRLLVL.

This clone has ten or more counts. The CDR3 bases that were read are TGCAGTGCTACGGCGGGGGGGTACGAG. It yields the protein CSATAGGYE. The CDR3, in full, reads CSATAGGYEQYF. The V gene is TRBV20-1, the J gene TRBJ2-7, with TRBD2 matching 9 bases. With the read ending 3 residues before the CDR3 end, the germline J gene is used to fill in that end. Trimming removed 4 bases from V and 4 bases from J; junction bases left unmatched: 2. From germline, CDR1 is DFQATT and CDR2 SNEGSKA (reference sequence). CDR3 length: 12 amino acids.